The 24 T cell receptor beta chains reported below all come from one sample, sequenced in a study of T cells in Graves' hyperthyroidism and ophthalmopathy. Template material for amplifying TCR beta CDR3 regions consisted of RNA transcripts. The study used the HTBI primer set for a first-round RT-PCR of the TCR CDR3. TCRdb used MiXCR to reprocess the multiplex PCR reads, holding one entry per CDR3 protein. The sample records under 500,000 distinct CDR3 sequences, over 11% being singletons. The sequenced material came from blood. These receptors all stem from a man aged 50-60 years with Graves' ophthalmopathy.

This clonotype was picked up many times. The V and J genes are TRBV7-9 and TRBJ2-7; 10 nucleotides align to TRBD1. This CDR3 spans 16 amino acids. V lost 5 bases to trimming and J lost 1 base; unmatched junction nucleotides: 8. Germline CDR1 SEHNR, CDR2 FQNEAQ (reference sequence). In DNA form, the CDR3 reads TGTGCCAGCAGCCCGGGAGGGGGACAGGGGTCCTACGAGCAGTACTTC. It codes for CASSPGGGQGSYEQYF. The variable domain in full, with the rest retrieved from reference TRBV7-9 and TRBJ2-7, is DTGVSQNPRHKITKRGQNVTFRCDPISEHNRLYWYRQTLGQGPEFLTYFQNEAQLEKSRLLSDRFSAERPKGSFSTLEIQRTEQGDSAMYLCASSPGGGQGSYEQYFGPGTRLTVT.

This clonotype was seen ten or more times. This rearrangement joins TRBV20-1 to TRBJ2-1, with D perhaps TRBD1 (5 bases). The germline V gene has CDR1 DFQATT and CDR2 SNEGSKA (reference sequence). The CDR3 has 13 amino acids. V lost 1 base and J lost 4, with 8 bases in between. CDR3 nucleotide sequence: TGCAGTGCTAGAGTATCAGGGTACAATGAGCAGTTCTTC. The encoded protein is CSARVSGYNEQFF.

This clonotype was seen at least ten times. The rearrangement joins TRBV7-9 to TRBJ2-7; 8 bases align to TRBD1. Germline values: CDR1 SEHNR, CDR2 FQNEAQ (reference sequence). This CDR3 contains 13 residues. After removal of 5 bases from V and 5 bases from J, the junction contained 5 bases not matched to a gene. CDR3 in DNA: TGTGCCAGCAGCCCACGGACAGGGCACGAGCAGTACTTC. Residues: CASSPRTGHEQYF. Looking up the rest from reference TRBV7-9 and TRBJ2-7 gives the full variable domain: DTGVSQNPRHKITKRGQNVTFRCDPISEHNRLYWYRQTLGQGPEFLTYFQNEAQLEKSRLLSDRFSAERPKGSFSTLEIQRTEQGDSAMYLCASSPRTGHEQYFGPGTRLTVT.

This clonotype appeared many times. J is TRBJ1-1 and V is TRBV2, with TRBD1 matching 12 bases. The CDR3 totals 14 residues. Germline CDR1 SNHLY, CDR2 FYNNEI. The J segment lost 2 bases and the V segment lost 8 bases, leaving 3 bases of the junction unmatched. DNA of the CDR3: TGTGCCAGCGGGGACAGGGGGCGAAACACTGAAGCTTTCTTT. It is translated as CASGDRGRNTEAFF.

This clonotype was counted only a few times. The chain combines TRBV7-2 with TRBJ2-2; 15 positions match TRBD2. J was trimmed by 0 bases and V by 4 bases; bases with no gene match: 3. CDR3 length equals 18 residues. CDR1 SGHTA and CDR2 FQGNSA come from the germline V gene. The CDR3, as DNA: TGTGCCAGCAGCTCGAGGACTAGCGGGAGGGCGAACACCGGGGAGCTGTTTTTT. Protein: CASSSRTSGRANTGELFF. The full variable domain, with the rest looked up from reference TRBV7-2 and TRBJ2-2, is GAGVSQSPSNKVTEKGKDVELRCDPISGHTALYWYRQSLGQGLEFLIYFQGNSAPDKSGLPSDRFSAERTGGSVSTLTIQRTQQEDSAVYLCASSSRTSGRANTGELFFGEGSRLTVL.

This clonotype was recorded a few times. The rearrangement links TRBV14 to TRBJ2-5; D ambiguous. Germline V gene sequence: CDR1 SGHDN, CDR2 FVKESK. V was pared by 2 bases and J by 0 bases, with 1 base between. The CDR3 covers 12 residues. CDR3 in DNA: TGTGCCAGCAGCCAACACCAAGAGACCCAGTACTTC. This gives the protein CASSQHQETQYF. The full variable domain, its missing parts supplied by reference TRBV14 and TRBJ2-5, is EAGVTQFPSHSVIEKGQTVTLRCDPISGHDNLYWYRRVMGKEIKFLLHFVKESKQDESGMPNNRFLAERTGGTYSTLKVQPAELEDSGVYFCASSQHQETQYFGPGTRLLVL.

This clonotype was seen more than once but under ten times. The rearrangement uses TRBV4-1 and TRBJ2-7; 8 bases match TRBD2. The trim removed 5 bases at V and 4 bases at J, leaving 10 bases unmatched. CDR1 is MGHRA, CDR2 YSYEKL, per germline. The CDR3 extends over 15 amino acids. CDR3 in amino acids: CASSVSGSTGYEQYF. The DNA of the CDR3 is TGCGCCAGCAGCGTAAGCGGGAGCACGGGTTACGAGCAGTACTTC.

The gene calls are TRBV5-5 and TRBJ1-6; D gene uncertain. This CDR3 region has 16 residues. Germline CDR1 reads SGHKS; CDR2 reads YYEKEE (reference sequence). V was clipped by 0 bases and J by 0 bases, with 7 bases between them. In DNA, the CDR3 is TGTGCCAGCAGCTTGGTATTAAGCTCCTATAATTCACCCCTCCACTTT. Translated: CASSLVLSSYNSPLHF.

This clonotype has a handful of counts. This sequence joins TRBV10-1 and TRBJ2-1; TRBD1 aligns across 8 bases. The length of the CDR3 is 16 residues. J gave up 2 bases and V 5 bases, and 8 bases lay outside the gene matches. Germline-derived CDR1 and CDR2 are WNHNN and SYGVQD (reference sequence). As DNA, the CDR3 is TGCGCCAGCAGTACCACCGGGACAGGACCCTACAATGAGCAGTTCTTC. The encoded protein is CASSTTGTGPYNEQFF.

This clonotype was counted only a few times. The chain combines TRBV10-1 with TRBJ2-3; D remains ambiguous. The CDR3 runs 13 residues. Trimming took off 3 bases at V and 5 bases at J, with 9 bases between the two ends. Germline V CDR1 and CDR2: WNHNN, SYGVQD (reference sequence). The CDR3 DNA follows: TGCGCCAGCAGTGATCGGGCACGAGATACGCAGTATTTT. It codes for CASSDRARDTQYF.

This clonotype was seen many times. The V call is TRBV11-3, the J call TRBJ2-1, with 7 bases that match TRBD2. Germline CDR1 reads SGHNT; CDR2 reads YENEEA. The CDR3 has 15 amino acids. Germline trimming cut 6 bases from V and 10 bases from J; bases unmatched to any gene: 15. CDR3 region: CASSSGTSDSQEQFF. The CDR3 DNA sequence: TGTGCCAGCAGTTCGGGAACTAGCGATTCGCAGGAGCAGTTCTTC.

CDR3 region: CAWSVRDRGVYGYTF. CDR3 nucleotides: TGTGCCTGGAGTGTACGGGACAGGGGGGTCTATGGCTACACCTTC. V usage is TRBV30 and J usage is TRBJ1-2, with TRBD1 matching over 11 bases. CDR1 is GTSNPN and CDR2 is SVGIG in the germline V gene (reference sequence). Trimming at V came to 0 bases and at J to 4 bases, leaving 4 bases not matched to a gene. This CDR3 contains 15 residues.

Of note for this clonotype: A much larger clone sits a single nucleotide away, making a read error possible. The CDR3 DNA reads as TGTGCCAGCAGCCCCCTAGTCCAGATTGAGCAGTACTTC. Its protein is CASSPLVQIEQYF. This chain links TRBV7-2 with TRBJ2-7; D is ambiguous. Trimming pared 5 bases from V and 7 bases from J, leaving 15 bases between. There are 13 residues in the CDR3. Looked up from germline, CDR1 is SGHTA and CDR2 is FQGNSA. Filled out from reference TRBV7-2 and TRBJ2-7, the complete variable domain reads GAGVSQSPSNKVTEKGKDVELRCDPISGHTALYWYRQSLGQGLEFLIYFQGNSAPDKSGLPSDRFSAERTGGSVSTLTIQRTQQEDSAVYLCASSPLVQIEQYFGPGTRLTVT.

This clonotype has at least ten counts. V gene TRBV12-3 or TRBV12-4 combines with J gene TRBJ1-2, with D possibly matching TRBD1 (6 bases). Trimming took off 3 bases at V and 8 bases at J, with 13 bases between the two ends. This CDR3 is built from 13 residues. CDR3 sequence reads: CASSFGGARGYTF. The CDR3 DNA follows: TGTGCCAGCAGTTTCGGGGGGGCTCGAGGCTACACCTTC.

The chain has TRBV5-1 and TRBJ2-3; perhaps TRBD2 as D (6 bases). This CDR3 is built from 14 residues. V was pared by 0 bases and J by 1 base, with 6 bases between. Germline loops: CDR1 SGHRS, CDR2 YFSETQ. CDR3 sequence reads: CASSLVAGTDTQYF. DNA for the CDR3: TGCGCCAGCAGCTTGGTAGCGGGCACAGATACGCAGTATTTT.

This chain uses TRBV5-1 with TRBJ2-2, with D unclear. The V and J ends lost 0 bases and 2 bases respectively, with 8 bases between them. CDR3 length: 15 residues. Germline CDR1 SGHRS, CDR2 YFSETQ. The CDR3 DNA follows: TGCGCCAGCAGCTTGGAGTTCACTAACACCGGGGAGCTGTTTTTT. Its protein is CASSLEFTNTGELFF.

The sample holds many counts of this clonotype. The rearrangement joins TRBV12-3 or TRBV12-4 to TRBJ2-1; weak D call: TRBD2 (6 bases). Between the trimmed V and J ends, which lost 0 bases and 9 bases, there was a span of 21 bases. The CDR3 covers 17 residues. Here the CDR3 DNA reads TGTGCCAGCAGTTTAGCGATTTTTTGGCAAAGCGGGTCTGAGCAGTTCTTC. It translates to CASSLAIFWQSGSEQFF.

This clonotype was counted many times. The rearrangement uses TRBV10-1 and TRBJ2-7; 7 bases are a match to TRBD2. V lost 0 bases, J lost 5 bases, and 13 bases stayed unmatched. The CDR3 contains 17 residues. CDR1 and CDR2 from the germline V gene are WNHNN and SYGVQD (reference sequence). The CDR3: CASSESNLNPGGHEQYF. In DNA form, the CDR3 reads TGCGCCAGCAGTGAGTCGAACCTAAACCCGGGAGGACACGAGCAGTACTTC.

This chain links TRBV7-2 with TRBJ1-5; D call uncertain. Trimming took off 7 bases at V and 2 bases at J, with 12 bases between the two ends. The CDR3 length is 14 residues. Germline-derived CDR1 and CDR2 are SGHTA and FQGNSA. The CDR3 reads CASTWPGGNQPQHF. Written as DNA, the CDR3 is TGTGCCAGCACCTGGCCCGGGGGCAATCAGCCCCAGCATTTT.

This clonotype was detected ten times or more. This chain joins TRBV29-1 and TRBJ2-5; maybe TRBD2 (5 bases). Germline-derived CDR1 and CDR2 are SQVTM and ANQGSEA. Trimming removed 0 bases from V and 4 bases from J, with 18 bases in between. The CDR3 covers 16 residues. CDR3 in amino acids: CSVEDTEGLQRETQYF. In nucleotides, the CDR3 is TGCAGCGTTGAAGATACCGAGGGTCTGCAGCGAGAGACCCAGTACTTC.

Many counts were recorded for this clonotype. The V call is TRBV15, the J call TRBJ1-2; D gene ambiguous. Trimming shortened V by 3 bases and J by 4 bases, and 9 bases separated the two germline ends. This CDR3 has 13 residues. The germline CDR1 and CDR2 sequences are LNHNV and YYDKDF (reference sequence). In DNA form, the CDR3 reads TGTGCCACCAGCAGGGCGGGGTCCTATGGCTACACCTTC. The encoded protein is CATSRAGSYGYTF.

This clonotype was recorded at least ten times. This chain connects TRBV6-1 to TRBJ2-7, with D possibly matching TRBD2 (6 bases). CDR1 is MNHNS and CDR2 is SASEGT in the germline V gene. V was clipped by 6 bases and J by 6 bases, with 15 bases between them. There are 13 residues in the CDR3. The CDR3 DNA is TGTGCCAGCAGGCGACTAGTTACCGGCGAGCAGTACTTC. It is translated as CASRRLVTGEQYF.

There are many counts of this clonotype. This chain links TRBV7-8 with TRBJ2-2, with D possibly TRBD1 on 6 matching bases. The CDR3 runs 13 residues. Deletions cut 5 bases from V and 6 bases from J, with 10 bases between. Germline assignment: CDR1 SGHVS and CDR2 FQNEAQ. CDR3 DNA sequence: TGTGCCAGCAGCACACAGGGCGCCGGGGAGCTGTTTTTT. It is translated as CASSTQGAGELFF.

Only a few counts were recorded for this clonotype. CDR3 in DNA: TGCAGCGTTGTACAGGTCTACAATGAGCAGTTCTTC. Its protein product is CSVVQVYNEQFF. The chain combines TRBV29-1 with TRBJ2-1, with D possibly being TRBD1 (5 bases). Trimming removed 4 bases at V and 3 bases at J, with 7 bases between. Germline CDR1 SQVTM, CDR2 ANQGSEA. The length of the CDR3 is 12 residues.